By its share, the clone carrying this T cell receptor beta chain is medium-sized. The TRBV12-4/TRBJ1-2 clonotypes were amplified using barcode primers with ligated adaptors. Each CDR3 protein is one row after TCRdb ran MiXCR on the multiplex PCR reads. The table lists more than 1,500 distinct CDR3 sequences, over 1% of them singletons. This CDR3 has 13 residues. V was shortened by 6 bases and J by 2 bases, with 10 bases between the two germline ends. The sequence was obtained from a female donor with breast cancer. The sequenced sample consisted of naive CD4+ T cells sorted from blood. Subset noted: naive CD4+ T cells, CD4+CD45RA+CD25-. The rearrangement uses TRBV12-3 or TRBV12-4 and TRBJ1-2; D remains unclear. Here the CDR3 DNA reads TGTGCCAGCAGAACTAATCCCAACTATGGCTACACCTTC. Translated, it gives CASRTNPNYGYTF.